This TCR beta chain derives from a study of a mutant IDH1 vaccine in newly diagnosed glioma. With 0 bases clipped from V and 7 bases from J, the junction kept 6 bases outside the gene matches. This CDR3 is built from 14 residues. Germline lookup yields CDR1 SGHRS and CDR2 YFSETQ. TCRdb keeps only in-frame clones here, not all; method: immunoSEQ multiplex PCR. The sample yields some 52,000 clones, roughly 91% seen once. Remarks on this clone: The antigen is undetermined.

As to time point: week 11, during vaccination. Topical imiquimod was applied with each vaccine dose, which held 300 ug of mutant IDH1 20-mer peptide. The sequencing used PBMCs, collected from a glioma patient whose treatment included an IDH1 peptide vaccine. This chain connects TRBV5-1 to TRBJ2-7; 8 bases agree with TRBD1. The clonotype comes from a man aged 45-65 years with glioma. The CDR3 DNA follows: TGCGCCAGCAGCTTGGGACAGGGGTATGGGGAGCAGTACTTC. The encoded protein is CASSLGQGYGEQYF.